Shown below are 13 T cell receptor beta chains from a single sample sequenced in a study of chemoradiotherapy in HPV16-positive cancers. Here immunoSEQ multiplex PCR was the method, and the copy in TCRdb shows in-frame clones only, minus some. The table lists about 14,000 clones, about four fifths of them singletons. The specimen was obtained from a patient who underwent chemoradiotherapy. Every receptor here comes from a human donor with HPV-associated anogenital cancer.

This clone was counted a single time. In nucleotides, the CDR3 is TGTGCCAGCAGCTTGGGGAGTCAGCCCCAGCATTTT. Its translation is CASSLGSQPQHF. V and J are TRBV7-9 and TRBJ1-5; D unresolved. The CDR3 spans 12 residues. V was cut by 3 bases and J by 6 bases, with 6 bases left in between. The V gene's germline CDR1 is SEHNR and CDR2 FQNEAQ (reference sequence). Based on the CDR3 plus reference TRBV7-9 and TRBJ1-5, the full variable domain is DTGVSQNPRHKITKRGQNVTFRCDPISEHNRLYWYRQTLGQGPEFLTYFQNEAQLEKSRLLSDRFSAERPKGSFSTLEIQRTEQGDSAMYLCASSLGSQPQHFGDGTRLSIL.

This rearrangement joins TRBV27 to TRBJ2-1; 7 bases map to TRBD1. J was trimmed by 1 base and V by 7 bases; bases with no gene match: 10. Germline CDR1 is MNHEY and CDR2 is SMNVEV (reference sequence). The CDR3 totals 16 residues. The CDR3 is CASNPSGTDSYNEQFF. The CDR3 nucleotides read TGTGCCAGCAACCCCTCCGGGACAGATTCCTACAATGAGCAGTTCTTC.

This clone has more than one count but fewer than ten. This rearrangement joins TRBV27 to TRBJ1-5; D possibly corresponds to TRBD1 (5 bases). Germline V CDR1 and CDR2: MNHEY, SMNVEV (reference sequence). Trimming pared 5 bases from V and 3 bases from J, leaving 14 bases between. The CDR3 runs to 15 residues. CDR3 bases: TGTGCCAGCAGTAATAGGGGTGGTGTCAATCAGCCCCAGCATTTT. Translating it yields CASSNRGGVNQPQHF.

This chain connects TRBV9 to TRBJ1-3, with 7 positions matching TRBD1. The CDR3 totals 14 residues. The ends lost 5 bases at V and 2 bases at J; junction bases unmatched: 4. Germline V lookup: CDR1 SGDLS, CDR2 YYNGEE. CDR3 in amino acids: CASSGTATGNTIYF. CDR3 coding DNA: TGTGCCAGCAGTGGGACAGCAACTGGAAACACCATATATTTT. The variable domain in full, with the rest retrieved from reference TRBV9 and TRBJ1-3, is DSGVTQTPKHLITATGQRVTLRCSPRSGDLSVYWYQQSLDQGLQFLIQYYNGEERAKGNILERFSAQQFPDLHSELNLSSLELGDSALYFCASSGTATGNTIYFGEGSWLTVV.

CDR3 sequence (DNA): TGTGCCAGCAGCCCCGTCGGGGGGGGTAATGAAAAACTGTTTTTT. This codes for CASSPVGGGNEKLFF. J is TRBJ1-4 and V is TRBV7-2, with D maybe TRBD1 (5 bases). The CDR3 spans 15 residues. The V end was cut by 5 bases, the J end by 4 bases, with 14 bases between. CDR1 and CDR2 from the germline V gene are SGHTA and FQGNSA.

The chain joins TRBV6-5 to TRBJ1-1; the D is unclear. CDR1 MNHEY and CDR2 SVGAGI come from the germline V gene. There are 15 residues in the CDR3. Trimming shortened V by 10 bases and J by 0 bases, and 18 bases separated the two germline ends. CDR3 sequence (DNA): TGTGCCACCTTACCGAGAGACTGGGTGAACACTGAAGCTTTCTTT. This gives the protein CATLPRDWVNTEAFF.

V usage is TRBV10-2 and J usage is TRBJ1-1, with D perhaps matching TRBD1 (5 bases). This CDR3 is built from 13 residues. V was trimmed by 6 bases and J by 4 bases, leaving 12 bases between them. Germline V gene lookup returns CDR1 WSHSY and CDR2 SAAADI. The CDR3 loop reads CASSRERATEAFF. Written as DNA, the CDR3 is TGCGCCAGCAGCAGGGAAAGGGCCACTGAAGCTTTCTTT.

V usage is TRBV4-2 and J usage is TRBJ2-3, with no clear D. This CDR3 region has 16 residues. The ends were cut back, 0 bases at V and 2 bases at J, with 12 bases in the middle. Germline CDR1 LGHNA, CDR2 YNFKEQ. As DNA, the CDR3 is TGTGCCAGCAGCCAAGATTCGGCGGAATTCACAGATACGCAGTATTTT. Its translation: CASSQDSAEFTDTQYF.

Here the CDR3 reads CASSGTPSINQPQHF. CDR3 nucleotide sequence: TGCGCCAGCAGCGGGACCCCCAGCATCAATCAGCCCCAGCATTTT. The V call is TRBV4-1, the J call TRBJ1-5, with a weak D call TRBD1 (5 bases). The CDR3 loop spans 15 amino acids. The germline gives CDR1 MGHRA, CDR2 YSYEKL. V lost 5 bases, J lost 3 bases, and 14 bases lay in between.

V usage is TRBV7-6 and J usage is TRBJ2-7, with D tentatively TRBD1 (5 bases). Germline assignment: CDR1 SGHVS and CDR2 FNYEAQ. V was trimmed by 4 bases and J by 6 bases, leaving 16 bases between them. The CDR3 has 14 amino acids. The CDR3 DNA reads TGTGCCAGCAGCTCTCTTACAGGCTTCAGCGAGCAGTACTTC. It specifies CASSSLTGFSEQYF.

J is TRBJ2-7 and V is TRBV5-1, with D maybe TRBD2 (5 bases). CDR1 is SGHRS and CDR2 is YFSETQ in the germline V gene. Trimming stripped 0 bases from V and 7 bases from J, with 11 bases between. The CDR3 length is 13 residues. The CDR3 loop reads CASSLEATGEQYF. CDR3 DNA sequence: TGCGCCAGCAGCTTGGAGGCGACGGGGGAGCAGTACTTC.

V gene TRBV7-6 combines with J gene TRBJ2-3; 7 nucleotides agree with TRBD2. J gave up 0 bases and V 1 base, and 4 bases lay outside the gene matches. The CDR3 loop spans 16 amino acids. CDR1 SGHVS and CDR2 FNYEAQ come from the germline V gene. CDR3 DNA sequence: TGTGCCAGCAGCTTAGTTGCGGGAGAAAGCACAGATACGCAGTATTTT. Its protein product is CASSLVAGESTDTQYF.

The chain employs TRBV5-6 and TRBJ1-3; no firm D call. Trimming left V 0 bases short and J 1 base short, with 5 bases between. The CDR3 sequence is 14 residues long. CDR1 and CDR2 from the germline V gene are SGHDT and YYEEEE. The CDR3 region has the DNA TGTGCCAGCAGCTTGGTAGGATCTGGAAACACCATATATTTT. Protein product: CASSLVGSGNTIYF.